A selection of T cell receptor beta chains follows, all from one sample in a study of cytomegalovirus exposure and HLA in healthy donors. Assay used: immunoSEQ multiplex PCR; TCRdb lists only in-frame clones, some missing. The sample has around 120,000 clones, approximately 72% seen once. Sequences were obtained from PBMCs. All receptors come from a man aged 60 to 69 in good health and CMV-seropositive. CDR3s include the opening cysteine and the closing phenylalanine or tryptophan. Each record gives: V gene, clone size, J gene, D gene, CDR3 DNA, CDR3 protein. D genes are given only for firm matches. Clone size is not always given. Where it is, it says once, few, many or a class for expanded clones.

V gene: TRBV11-2
clone size: .
J gene: TRBJ2-5
D gene: TRBD1
CDR3 DNA: TGTGCCAGCAGCTTAAACCCGGGACAGAAGATAGGGACCCAGTACTTC
CDR3 protein: CASSLNPGQKIGTQYF

V gene: TRBV28
clone size: .
J gene: TRBJ1-1
D gene: .
CDR3 DNA: TGTGCCAGCAGCGACACGGACAGCATGAACACTGAAGCTTTCTTT
CDR3 protein: CASSDTDSMNTEAFF

V gene: TRBV19
clone size: .
J gene: TRBJ1-1
D gene: .
CDR3 DNA: TGTGCCAGTAATTGGAGACGGGGCACTGAAGCTTTCTTT
CDR3 protein: CASNWRRGTEAFF

V gene: TRBV5-1
clone size: once
J gene: TRBJ2-3
D gene: TRBD2
CDR3 DNA: TGCGCCAGCAGCTTGGCCAGCGGGAACGAGGATACGCAGTATTTT
CDR3 protein: CASSLASGNEDTQYF

V gene: TRBV19
clone size: .
J gene: TRBJ2-7
D gene: .
CDR3 DNA: TGTGCCAGTAGTATCGGTCCTAGCGCGTACTACGAGCAGTACTTC
CDR3 protein: CASSIGPSAYYEQYF

V gene: TRBV6-5
clone size: .
J gene: TRBJ1-2
D gene: .
CDR3 DNA: TGTGCCAGCAGTTACTCGCCCGGGGGGTTCTATGGCTACACCTTC
CDR3 protein: CASSYSPGGFYGYTF

V gene: TRBV7-3
clone size: .
J gene: TRBJ2-1
D gene: TRBD2
CDR3 DNA: TGTGCCAGCAGCGAACTAGCGGGAGGGATAGGAGGCAATGAGCAGTTCTTC
CDR3 protein: CASSELAGGIGGNEQFF

V gene: TRBV9
clone size: few
J gene: TRBJ1-3
D gene: .
CDR3 DNA: TGTGCCAGCAGCGTAGGAGATACAGACGGAAACACCATATATTTT
CDR3 protein: CASSVGDTDGNTIYF

V gene: TRBV5-4
clone size: few
J gene: TRBJ1-1
D gene: .
CDR3 DNA: TGTGCCAGCAGCTTGATATCAGGAGGGGCCCCTGAAGCTTTCTTT
CDR3 protein: CASSLISGGAPEAFF

V gene: TRBV7-2
clone size: .
J gene: TRBJ2-7
D gene: .
CDR3 DNA: TGTGCCAGCAGCTTAGAACCAGGGGACTACGAGCAGTACTTC
CDR3 protein: CASSLEPGDYEQYF